A single sample gave rise to the 5 T cell receptor beta chains below, sequenced in a study of control samples from healthy donors and cancer patients. Here immunoSEQ multiplex PCR was the method, and the copy in TCRdb shows in-frame clones only, minus some. Among about 180,000 clones listed, more than 90% were seen once. Material for sequencing was blood. The receptors originated from a woman aged 40 to 49 in good health.

Regarding this clone: Distinct nucleotide sequences in the sample also encode this CDR3. The CDR3 spells CASSPGGANTEAFF. For the CDR3, the DNA is TGTGCCAGCTCACCGGGAGGGGCGAACACTGAAGCTTTCTTT. This chain links TRBV18 with TRBJ1-1, with a tentative D call TRBD1 (5 bases). The germline CDR1 and CDR2 sequences are KGHSH and LQKENI. V lost 3 bases to trimming and J lost 1 base, with 9 bases between them. The CDR3 covers 14 residues.

V is TRBV5-6 and J is TRBJ2-7; 8 bases are a match to TRBD2. V lost 4 bases, J lost 6 bases, and 6 bases stayed unmatched. CDR1 and CDR2 from the germline V gene are SGHDT and YYEEEE. The CDR3 has 13 residues. The CDR3 region has the DNA TGTGCCAGCAGCCCCGGGGGGGCCGGCGAGCAGTACTTC. It codes for CASSPGGAGEQYF.

This chain links TRBV5-5 with TRBJ2-3; D is possibly TRBD2 (5 bases). Germline V gives CDR1 SGHKS, CDR2 YYEKEE (reference sequence). With 0 bases removed from V and 5 bases from J, the gap between germline ends came to 10 bases. The CDR3 has 14 residues. The CDR3: CASSLAGGGDTQYF. CDR3 nucleotides: TGTGCCAGCAGCTTGGCCGGCGGAGGAGATACGCAGTATTTT. The whole variable domain, filled in from reference TRBV5-5 and TRBJ2-3, reads DAGVTQSPTHLIKTRGQQVTLRCSPISGHKSVSWYQQVLGQGPQFIFQYYEKEERGRGNFPDRFSARQFPNYSSELNVNALLLGDSALYLCASSLAGGGDTQYFGPGTRLTVL.

The V and J genes are TRBV3-1 (or the pseudogene TRBV3-2) and TRBJ2-3; D is ambiguous. V gave up 1 base and J gave up 5 bases, with 10 bases separating them. The CDR3 consists of 14 residues. The V gene's germline CDR1 is LGHDT and CDR2 YNNKEL (reference sequence). The CDR3 nucleotides are TGTGCCAGCAGCCAAGGAGTAGCCCAAGATACGCAGTATTTT. It translates to CASSQGVAQDTQYF.

The CDR3 DNA reads TGCGCCAGCAGCCAGCAGGACCTGGGGCTGCCCCAGCATTTT. This translates into CASSQQDLGLPQHF. The V call is TRBV4-1, the J call TRBJ1-5; TRBD1 is a possible D gene (5 bases). Trimming pared 3 bases from V and 9 bases from J, leaving 15 bases between. The CDR3 loop spans 14 amino acids. Per germline, CDR1 MGHRA and CDR2 YSYEKL.